This TCR beta chain was recorded in a study of shared clonotypes between healthy human individuals. Study information: CD4 naive and CD4 memory each took three plates per donor, while CD8 naive took two and CD8 memory one.

Details on this clone: The antigen is not known.

General study findings and limits: Naive subsets tended to show greater estimated richness than memory subsets.

Measured with immunoSEQ multiplex PCR; TCRdb has only the in-frame clones, and not every one. The table records over 2 million clones, 95% of them present only once. Those who donated were healthy HIV-negative adults, with no recent acute infections or vaccinations reported. CD4+ cells underwent separation, giving CD45RA+ naive and CD45RA-negative memory subsets. The sequenced sample consisted of naive CD4+ T cells sorted from blood. Described subset: CD45RA+ positively selected. This receptor was obtained from a man aged 18 to 29 in good health.

The CDR3 reads CASSLGNRAANEKLFF. The CDR3 DNA reads as TGTGCCAGCAGCTTGGGAAACAGGGCGGCTAATGAAAAACTGTTTTTT. V usage is TRBV5-4 and J usage is TRBJ1-4, with D possibly matching TRBD1 (6 bases). Trimming shortened V by 0 bases and J by 3 bases, and 12 bases separated the two germline ends. This CDR3 contains 16 residues. Germline lookup yields CDR1 SGHNT and CDR2 YYREEE (reference sequence).